This T cell receptor beta chain is drawn from a study of T-cell reconstitution after alpha-beta-depleted transplantation in children. Germline CDR1 reads SNHLY; CDR2 reads FYNNEI. V was cut by 6 bases and J by 3 bases, with 6 bases left in between. CDR3 length equals 11 residues. Unique molecular identifiers were incorporated into the prepared TCRbeta library. TCRdb independently ran MiXCR on the PCR reads; one entry per CDR3 protein. The table includes around 240,000 distinct CDR3 sequences, around 8.9% detected once. In its sample, this clonotype was seen many times. J is TRBJ2-7 and V is TRBV2; no clear D gene. The clonotype originates from a human donor who donated a stem cell graft to a child with SCID. The material sequenced was PBMCs from the stem cell graft donor, taken from the stem cell graft. Here the CDR3 reads CASRRYYEQYF. The DNA of the CDR3 is TGTGCCAGCAGACGGTACTACGAGCAGTACTTC.